This is a list of T cell receptor beta chains from one sample in a study of OX40 agonist ivuxolimab in advanced cancers. Sequencing used immunoSEQ multiplex PCR; TCRdb keeps in-frame clones, though not all of them. Counted here are about 58,000 clones, roughly 85% occurring once; the ten biggest clones make up approximately 3.1%. The specimen was CD4+ or CD8+ T cells sorted from blood, collected in a trial of the OX40 agonist ivuxolimab. The receptors were gathered from an adult with an advanced solid tumor such as melanoma, head and neck, liver or kidney cancer. Each CDR3 is given with its conserved first and last residue. Each record gives: clone size, V gene, J gene, D gene, CDR3 protein, CDR3 DNA. D genes are given only for firm matches. Only part of the rows carry a size: once, few, many, or a class if the clone is expanded.

clone size: -; V gene: TRBV18; J gene: TRBJ2-7; D gene: -; CDR3 protein: CASSPPDRGTYSYEQYF; CDR3 DNA: TGTGCCAGCTCACCCCCGGACCGGGGGACATATTCCTACGAGCAGTACTTC
clone size: -; V gene: TRBV7-9; J gene: TRBJ2-7; D gene: -; CDR3 protein: CASSSQGYEQYF; CDR3 DNA: TGTGCCAGCAGTTCACAGGGTTACGAGCAGTACTTC
clone size: -; V gene: TRBV6-6; J gene: TRBJ2-2; D gene: TRBD1; CDR3 protein: CATLSGTGTGELFF; CDR3 DNA: TGTGCCACCTTATCCGGGACAGGGACCGGGGAGCTGTTTTTT
clone size: -; V gene: TRBV7-2; J gene: TRBJ1-2; D gene: -; CDR3 protein: CASSFNGPEGTF; CDR3 DNA: TGTGCCAGCAGCTTTAACGGTCCAGAGGGTACCTTC
clone size: -; V gene: TRBV6-1; J gene: TRBJ2-2; D gene: -; CDR3 protein: CASSAGLLNTGELFF; CDR3 DNA: TGTGCCAGCAGTGCGGGACTTCTGAACACCGGGGAGCTGTTTTTT
clone size: once; V gene: TRBV28; J gene: TRBJ1-6; D gene: -; CDR3 protein: CASSLSGTYNSPLHF; CDR3 DNA: TGTGCCAGCAGTTTATCCGGGACCTATAATTCACCCCTCCACTTT
clone size: -; V gene: TRBV5-1; J gene: TRBJ2-5; D gene: TRBD2; CDR3 protein: CASSLVPSGWRGAQETQYF; CDR3 DNA: TGCGCCAGCAGCTTAGTCCCCAGTGGTTGGCGGGGGGCCCAAGAGACCCAGTACTTC
clone size: -; V gene: TRBV7-9; J gene: TRBJ2-3; D gene: -; CDR3 protein: CASSLGDSTDTQYF; CDR3 DNA: TGTGCCAGCAGCTTAGGTGACAGCACAGATACGCAGTATTTT
clone size: -; V gene: TRBV13; J gene: TRBJ2-3; D gene: TRBD2; CDR3 protein: CASSRRLAGELTDTQYF; CDR3 DNA: TGTGCCAGCAGCCGCAGACTAGCGGGGGAACTCACAGATACGCAGTATTTT
clone size: -; V gene: TRBV27; J gene: TRBJ2-5; D gene: -; CDR3 protein: CASSPPPGGETQYF; CDR3 DNA: TGTGCCAGCAGTCCTCCCCCTGGTGGGGAGACCCAGTACTTC
clone size: -; V gene: TRBV28; J gene: TRBJ2-1; D gene: -; CDR3 protein: CASSPPGENEQFF; CDR3 DNA: TGTGCCAGCAGTCCCCCGGGGGAGAATGAGCAGTTCTTC
clone size: few; V gene: TRBV5-1; J gene: TRBJ2-3; D gene: TRBD2; CDR3 protein: CASSPALAGGPDTQYF; CDR3 DNA: TGCGCCAGCAGCCCAGCTCTAGCGGGGGGGCCAGATACGCAGTATTTT
clone size: -; V gene: TRBV6-5; J gene: TRBJ2-7; D gene: -; CDR3 protein: CASSPRGRSSYEQYF; CDR3 DNA: TGTGCCAGCAGTCCACGGGGAAGGAGCTCCTACGAGCAGTACTTC
clone size: -; V gene: TRBV7-7; J gene: TRBJ2-7; D gene: TRBD2; CDR3 protein: CASSVLPGLAYEQYF; CDR3 DNA: TGTGCTAGCAGCGTACTTCCGGGACTAGCCTACGAGCAGTACTTC
clone size: few; V gene: TRBV11-2; J gene: TRBJ1-2; D gene: -; CDR3 protein: CASSLEAGSGYTF; CDR3 DNA: TGTGCCAGCAGCTTAGAGGCAGGGAGTGGCTACACCTTC
clone size: -; V gene: TRBV9; J gene: TRBJ1-6; D gene: -; CDR3 protein: CASSVAGGINSPLHF; CDR3 DNA: TGTGCCAGCAGCGTAGCTGGGGGGATAAATTCACCCCTCCACTTT
clone size: once; V gene: TRBV7-9; J gene: TRBJ2-3; D gene: -; CDR3 protein: CASSLLGGGAGKDTQYF; CDR3 DNA: TGTGCCAGCAGCTTACTTGGTGGGGGCGCTGGAAAAGATACGCAGTATTTT
clone size: -; V gene: TRBV28; J gene: TRBJ1-2; D gene: TRBD1; CDR3 protein: CASSLIGGGLFYGYTF; CDR3 DNA: TGTGCCAGCAGTCTAATTGGAGGGGGCCTATTCTATGGCTACACCTTC
clone size: -; V gene: TRBV6-6; J gene: TRBJ2-2; D gene: -; CDR3 protein: CASSATDGTNTGELFF; CDR3 DNA: TGTGCCAGCAGTGCGACCGACGGGACGAACACCGGGGAGCTGTTTTTT
clone size: -; V gene: TRBV6-5; J gene: TRBJ2-3; D gene: TRBD2; CDR3 protein: CASSGLTETDTQYF; CDR3 DNA: TGTGCCAGCTCGGGACTAACAGAGACAGATACGCAGTATTTT
clone size: few; V gene: TRBV19; J gene: TRBJ1-1; D gene: -; CDR3 protein: CASTQDRNTEAFF; CDR3 DNA: TGTGCCAGTACACAAGACAGGAACACTGAAGCTTTCTTT
clone size: -; V gene: TRBV13; J gene: TRBJ2-7; D gene: -; CDR3 protein: CASSSGTSSNEQYF; CDR3 DNA: TGTGCCAGCAGCTCAGGGACTTCGAGTAACGAGCAGTACTTC
clone size: -; V gene: TRBV30; J gene: TRBJ1-5; D gene: -; CDR3 protein: CAWSAVGRNNQPQHF; CDR3 DNA: TGTGCCTGGAGTGCGGTCGGACGGAACAATCAGCCCCAGCATTTT
clone size: -; V gene: TRBV4-2; J gene: TRBJ2-3; D gene: -; CDR3 protein: CASSQAGVLSGASTDTQYF; CDR3 DNA: TGTGCCAGCAGCCAAGCAGGGGTCCTAAGCGGGGCTAGCACAGATACGCAGTATTTT
clone size: -; V gene: TRBV11-2; J gene: TRBJ1-6; D gene: -; CDR3 protein: CASSLEGVGGAYNSPLHF; CDR3 DNA: TGTGCCAGCAGCTTGGAGGGGGTTGGGGGCGCCTATAATTCACCCCTCCACTTT
clone size: -; V gene: TRBV6-5; J gene: TRBJ2-2; D gene: -; CDR3 protein: CASSYRQNTGELFF; CDR3 DNA: TGTGCCAGCAGTTACCGGCAGAACACCGGGGAGCTGTTTTTT
clone size: -; V gene: TRBV9; J gene: TRBJ1-2; D gene: TRBD1; CDR3 protein: CASSPDRDYGYTF; CDR3 DNA: TGTGCCAGCAGCCCCGACAGGGACTATGGCTACACCTTC